A single sample is the source of the 21 T cell receptor beta chains below, sequenced in a study of T cell clones after liver transplantation. Sequencing used immunoSEQ multiplex PCR; TCRdb keeps in-frame clones, though not all of them. The sample lists 95,000 to 110,000 clones; 80% to 85% were seen once. The sample here was CD4+ T cells from blood, taken before liver transplant. All receptors derive from a human donor who received a liver transplant.

This clone was counted only a few times. The chain links TRBV28 to TRBJ2-7; D is perhaps TRBD2 (6 bases). Germline assignment: CDR1 MDHEN and CDR2 SYDVKM. The CDR3 runs to 11 residues. Trimming took off 5 bases at V and 13 bases at J, with 15 bases between the two ends. The CDR3 region is CASSRAGGVYF. The CDR3 DNA sequence: TGTGCCAGCAGTCGAGCGGGCGGCGTATACTTC.

This chain uses TRBV2 with TRBJ1-5; 7 bases map to TRBD1. The junction had 5 bases not matched to a gene; V was cut back by 5 bases and J by 4 bases. This CDR3 has 14 residues. Per the germline V gene, CDR1 is SNHLY and CDR2 is FYNNEI. The CDR3 protein is CASSLRQGNQPQHF. In nucleotides, the CDR3 is TGTGCCAGCAGTTTACGACAGGGTAATCAGCCCCAGCATTTT.

This chain connects TRBV6-5 to TRBJ1-4; D is ambiguous. The CDR3 consists of 15 residues. Germline V gene lookup returns CDR1 MNHEY and CDR2 SVGAGI. V lost 6 bases, J lost 7 bases, and 18 bases lay in between. This CDR3 is CASRSNGREGEKLFF. The CDR3 DNA sequence: TGTGCCAGCAGATCTAATGGACGGGAGGGTGAAAAACTGTTTTTT.

This clone was counted a few times. The chain has TRBV7-9 and TRBJ2-7, with TRBD1 matching 7 bases. This CDR3 has 13 residues. J gave up 6 bases and V 5 bases, and 7 bases lay outside the gene matches. Per the germline V gene, CDR1 is SEHNR and CDR2 is FQNEAQ (reference sequence). The CDR3, as DNA: TGTGCCAGCAGCGAAATGACAGGGCGCGAGCAGTACTTC. It specifies CASSEMTGREQYF.

The chain has TRBV9 and TRBJ2-5; D is unclear. V was cut by 3 bases and J by 0 bases, with 15 bases left in between. CDR1 and CDR2 (germline): SGDLS, YYNGEE. The CDR3 has 16 residues. The CDR3 DNA sequence: TGTGCCAGCAGCGCTGGCGGAGTGGATTACCAAGAGACCCAGTACTTC. It encodes CASSAGGVDYQETQYF.

This chain uses TRBV5-1 with TRBJ1-5, with 7 bases matching TRBD1. CDR1 is SGHRS and CDR2 is YFSETQ in the germline V gene. The CDR3 consists of 14 residues. V trimming: 0 bases; J trimming: 7 bases; junction bases outside the gene matches: 4. Written as DNA, the CDR3 is TGCGCCAGCAGCTTGGGTACAGGGGCCCAGCCCCAGCATTTT. This encodes CASSLGTGAQPQHF.

V is TRBV5-1 and J is TRBJ1-1; D remains ambiguous. The CDR3 runs to 15 residues. Trimming took off 4 bases at V and 2 bases at J, with 15 bases between the two ends. The V gene's germline CDR1 is SGHRS and CDR2 YFSETQ. The DNA of the CDR3 is TGCGCCAGCAGCCCGGACGGCCGTACTAACACTGAAGCTTTCTTT. It specifies CASSPDGRTNTEAFF.

This clone was found once. V usage is TRBV11-1 and J usage is TRBJ2-1, with 11 bases identical to TRBD2. This CDR3 spans 16 amino acids. Germline V gene sequence: CDR1 SGHAT, CDR2 FQDESV (reference sequence). V dropped 0 bases and J dropped 4; count of bases not matched to a gene: 2. The CDR3 loop is CASSLASGGGYNEQFF. The CDR3, as DNA: TGTGCCAGCAGCTTAGCTAGCGGGGGGGGTTACAATGAGCAGTTCTTC.

The chain uses TRBV27 and TRBJ2-5; D is unclear. The J call may not be correct, given that the DNA end is closer to TRBJ2-7. CDR1 and CDR2 (germline): MNHEY, SMNVEV (reference sequence). The CDR3 runs 14 residues. CDR3 residues: CASSSPLRKYEQYF. For the CDR3, the DNA is TGTGCCAGCAGCTCCCCCCTAAGGAAATACGAGCAGTACTTC.

The J gene is TRBJ2-4, the V gene TRBV5-4; 13 bases line up with TRBD2. There are 17 residues in the CDR3. Germline V gene data show CDR1 as SGHNT and CDR2 as YYREEE (reference sequence). Germline trimming cut 4 bases from V and 8 bases from J; bases unmatched to any gene: 12. The CDR3 sequence is CASSPAARTSGRHIQYF. The CDR3 region has the DNA TGTGCCAGCAGCCCCGCTGCTAGGACTAGCGGGAGACACATTCAGTACTTC.

Comment on this clone: This is likely a read error, given that the CDR3 carries no conserved phenylalanine or tryptophan at its end. Because the CDR3's place on the DNA is in doubt, the DNA is left out and the CDR3 is given as listed by TCRdb. V usage is TRBV28 and J usage is TRBJ1-2. CDR1 is MDHEN and CDR2 is SYDVKM in the germline V gene. A total of 13 residues make up the CDR3, ends included. This chain's CDR3 is CASSLGDPGYKNL.

The chain couples TRBV6-5 to TRBJ1-2, with 7 positions matching TRBD1. Germline V gene data show CDR1 as MNHEY and CDR2 as SVGAGI. This CDR3 region has 14 residues. V was clipped by 5 bases and J by 4 bases; unmatched bases: 7. This CDR3 reads CASSTRQGSYGYTF. CDR3 DNA sequence: TGTGCCAGCAGTACCCGACAGGGATCCTATGGCTACACCTTC.

This chain connects TRBV7-2 to TRBJ1-2; TRBD1 aligns across 7 bases. The CDR3 extends over 15 amino acids. The V gene end was trimmed by 5 bases and the J gene end by 0 bases; junction bases not matched to a gene: 6. Per the germline V gene, CDR1 is SGHTA and CDR2 is FQGNSA. The CDR3 loop is CASSPHRGANYGYTF. The CDR3 DNA reads as TGTGCCAGCAGCCCCCACAGGGGAGCTAACTATGGCTACACCTTC.

The chain is built from TRBV28 and TRBJ2-2; the D is unclear. The CDR3 sequence is 16 residues long. V lost 6 bases, J lost 6 bases, and 20 bases lay in between. The germline gives CDR1 MDHEN, CDR2 SYDVKM. CDR3 loop: CASRDKGLGIAGELFF. The CDR3 coding sequence is TGTGCCAGCAGAGACAAGGGCCTGGGGATCGCCGGGGAGCTGTTTTTT.

In this sample, this clone turned up a few times. The CDR3 spells CASSSPGRENTIYF. The CDR3, as DNA: TGTGCCAGTAGTAGCCCGGGACGCGAAAACACCATATATTTT. This rearrangement joins TRBV19 to TRBJ1-3, with a tentative D call TRBD1 (5 bases). CDR3 size: 14 residues. Looked up from germline, CDR1 is LNHDA and CDR2 is SQIVND (reference sequence). Trimming cost V 4 bases and J 6 bases, with 13 bases left between them. The whole variable domain, remainder taken from reference TRBV19 and TRBJ1-3, is DGGITQSPKYLFRKEGQNVTLSCEQNLNHDAMYWYRQDPGQGLRLIYYSQIVNDFQKGDIAEGYSVSREKKESFPLTVTSAQKNPTAFYLCASSSPGRENTIYFGEGSWLTVV.

The chain couples TRBV11-2 to TRBJ2-7; 8 bases fit TRBD1. The germline CDR1 and CDR2 sequences are SGHAT and FQNNGV. CDR3 length equals 17 residues. V lost 1 base, J lost 0 bases, and 8 bases stayed unmatched. The CDR3 nucleotides read TGTGCCAGCAGCTTAGGGGCAGGGGGCGGAAACTCCTACGAGCAGTACTTC. Translated, it gives CASSLGAGGGNSYEQYF.

V and J are TRBV7-8 and TRBJ1-5; no firm D call. This CDR3 spans 15 amino acids. CDR1 and CDR2 from the germline V gene are SGHVS and FQNEAQ. Trimming removed 1 base from V and 4 bases from J, with 11 bases in between. CDR3 coding DNA: TGTGCCAGCAGCTTAGGGAGGGTCGCGAATCAGCCCCAGCATTTT. It yields the protein CASSLGRVANQPQHF.

The V gene is TRBV10-2, the J gene TRBJ1-4, with D maybe TRBD1 (5 bases). This CDR3 is built from 14 residues. V gave up 8 bases and J gave up 14 bases, with 24 bases separating them. CDR1 and CDR2 (germline): WSHSY, SAAADI. The CDR3 DNA is TGCGCCAGCCTTTCGGGGGGGACCCCAGGAGCTCTGTTTTTT. Its protein is CASLSGGTPGALFF.

This clone was detected only a few times. This chain uses TRBV6-1 with TRBJ2-1; D is perhaps TRBD1 (6 bases). From germline, CDR1 is MNHNS and CDR2 SASEGT. The V end was cut by 6 bases, the J end by 5 bases, with 14 bases between. The CDR3 contains 14 residues. The CDR3 sequence is CASRRTAQNNEQFF. CDR3 coding DNA: TGTGCCAGCAGAAGGACAGCACAAAACAATGAGCAGTTCTTC.

The chain combines TRBV7-2 with TRBJ1-5, with D possibly TRBD1 on 6 matching bases. Between the trimmed V and J ends, which lost 0 bases and 4 bases, there was a span of 13 bases. The germline V gene has CDR1 SGHTA and CDR2 FQGNSA. The CDR3 spans 16 residues. The CDR3: CASSLARGSGNQPQHF. CDR3 nucleotide sequence: TGTGCCAGCAGCTTAGCGAGGGGGAGTGGGAATCAGCCCCAGCATTTT. The full variable domain, in which reference TRBV7-2 and TRBJ1-5 provide the parts outside the CDR3, is GAGVSQSPSNKVTEKGKDVELRCDPISGHTALYWYRQSLGQGLEFLIYFQGNSAPDKSGLPSDRFSAERTGGSVSTLTIQRTQQEDSAVYLCASSLARGSGNQPQHFGDGTRLSIL.

This clone was detected only a few times. CDR3 in amino acids: CASTGTHSGNTIYF. In DNA form, the CDR3 reads TGTGCCAGCACTGGGACACACTCTGGAAACACCATATATTTT. The V call is TRBV2, the J call TRBJ1-3; the D gene is possibly TRBD1 (6 bases). The V gene lost 7 bases and the J gene lost 0 bases, with 10 bases spanning the gap. Germline V gene data show CDR1 as SNHLY and CDR2 as FYNNEI. The CDR3 runs to 14 residues.